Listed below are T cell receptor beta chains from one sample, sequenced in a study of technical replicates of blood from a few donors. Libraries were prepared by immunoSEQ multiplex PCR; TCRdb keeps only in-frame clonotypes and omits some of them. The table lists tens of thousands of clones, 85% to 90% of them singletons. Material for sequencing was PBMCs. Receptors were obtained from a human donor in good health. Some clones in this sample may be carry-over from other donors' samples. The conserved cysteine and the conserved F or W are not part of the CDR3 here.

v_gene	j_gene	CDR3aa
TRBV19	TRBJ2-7	ALPRLAGGGQY
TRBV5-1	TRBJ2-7	ASSAPGTGSGSEQY
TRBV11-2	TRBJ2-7	ASRAGTSGGTHSYEQY
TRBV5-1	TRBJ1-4	ASSLQGASINEKLF
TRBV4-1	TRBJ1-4	ASSPGTGEKLF
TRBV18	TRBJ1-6	ASSPRDPGQGNSPLH
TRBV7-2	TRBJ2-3	ASSPGGDTQY
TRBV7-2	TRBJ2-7	ASSLEGAYEQY
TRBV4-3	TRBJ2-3	ASSRVALSTDTQY
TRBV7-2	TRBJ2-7	ASSLGAGGAYEQY
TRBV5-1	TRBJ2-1	ASSLPSAYNEQF
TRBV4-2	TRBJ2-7	ASSQEGLTQQQY
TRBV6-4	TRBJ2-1	ASSVLAGDNNEQF
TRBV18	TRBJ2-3	ASSPGSGRGDTQY
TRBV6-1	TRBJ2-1	ASTISSGGNEQF
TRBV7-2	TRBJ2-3	ASSLSYTDTQY
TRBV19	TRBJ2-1	ASSIESRGYEQF
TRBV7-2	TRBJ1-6	ASSADRGQNSPLH
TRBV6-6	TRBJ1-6	ASRIGQTNSPLH
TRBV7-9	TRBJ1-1	ASSSPPRGEAF
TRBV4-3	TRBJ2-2	ASSQRSGTGELF
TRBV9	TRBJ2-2	ASSVVQGGTGELF
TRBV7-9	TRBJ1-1	ASSPHRPGQPEAF